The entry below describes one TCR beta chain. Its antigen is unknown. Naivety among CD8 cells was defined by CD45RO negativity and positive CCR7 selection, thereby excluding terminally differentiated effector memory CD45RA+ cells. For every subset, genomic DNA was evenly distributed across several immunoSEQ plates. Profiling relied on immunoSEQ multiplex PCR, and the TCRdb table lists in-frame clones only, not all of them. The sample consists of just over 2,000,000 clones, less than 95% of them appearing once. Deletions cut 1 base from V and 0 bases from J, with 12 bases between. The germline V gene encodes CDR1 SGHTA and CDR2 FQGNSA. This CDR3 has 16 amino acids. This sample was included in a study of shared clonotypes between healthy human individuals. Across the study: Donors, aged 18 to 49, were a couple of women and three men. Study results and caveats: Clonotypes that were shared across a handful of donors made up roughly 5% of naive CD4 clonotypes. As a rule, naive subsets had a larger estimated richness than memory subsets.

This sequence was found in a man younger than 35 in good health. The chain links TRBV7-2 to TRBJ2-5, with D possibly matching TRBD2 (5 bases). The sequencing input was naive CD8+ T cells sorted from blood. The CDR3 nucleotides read TGTGCCAGCAGCTTAGGGGTGACTATTTACCAAGAGACCCAGTACTTC. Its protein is CASSLGVTIYQETQYF.